The sequence of this T cell receptor beta chain was determined in a study of cytomegalovirus exposure and HLA in healthy donors (dated by TCRdb to between 2016 and 2019). In the study overall: An earlier analysis of roughly 570 of the donors reported approximately 260 Gb of sequence data and 117 million unique TCR beta sequences obtained from about 179 million T cells. Of the approximately 400 genotyped donors, 81% fell in the genetic ancestry cluster associated with self-reported Caucasian donors. Typing coverage varied by locus: about 620-630 donors for A, B, C, DRB1 and DQB1; more than 500 for DQA1; over 600 for DPA1; some 470 for DPB1. To decide whether each TCR beta V gene segment behaved as functional or pseudogenic, an earlier analysis of approximately 600 of the donors relied on high-throughput TCR beta sequencing. Donor age, sex, ethnicity and CMV serostatus were compiled alongside the repertoire data. The T cell repertoires of under 700 subjects were profiled by immunosequencing and related to cytomegalovirus serostatus. In a later analysis, previously published TCR beta repertoires from 666 donors were re-analyzed and high-resolution HLA genotyping was added so that TCR occurrence patterns could be studied. Several DR-DQ haplotypes were handled as single units for association and clustering because linkage in the cohort was strong. Approximately 330 gigabases of sequencing data and roughly 80 million unique TCR sequences made up an early release that covered under 750 HLA-typed donors. Rather than using new phenotypic data, the later analysis identified candidate immune exposures from TCR beta sequences and from how often those sequences occurred across donors. Besides the first cohort of some 670 subjects, a separate validation cohort made up of over 95 different subjects was used. All discovery cohort repertoires had been generated on a single sequencing platform. The study aimed to test whether cataloging public T cell receptors could reveal signatures of past pathogen exposure. HLA typing included class I and class II loci at four-digit resolution. The study combined high-throughput TCR immunosequencing, statistical association of individual TCRs with disease status, and machine learning to predict cytomegalovirus infection status. On average, roughly 250,000 unique TCR beta nucleotide sequences were sequenced per donor among fewer than 500 genotyped donors of the cohort, with roughly 18% of those sequences being non-productive. A later genetic analysis took genome-wide SNP genotypes for about 60% of the roughly 670 donors and used that subset as a discovery cohort.

In total, over 600 healthy bone marrow donors made up the cohort. Cohort members were all nominally healthy when sampled, although unrecorded immune exposures were likely present. The donor tested CMV seropositive and was one of the 289 seropositive cohort members. Each donor provided a peripheral blood sample, and peripheral blood mononuclear cells were used for TCR beta sequencing. Genomic DNA extraction from the blood cell samples was performed with the Qiagen DNeasy Blood Extraction Kit. With respect to this clone: There is no known antigen for this receptor.

Libraries were constructed by the immunoSEQ multiplex PCR assay. A mixture of 60 forward primers for TCR Vbeta segments and 13 reverse primers for TCR Jbeta segments was used in the multiplex PCR. A multiplex PCR assay on genomic DNA amplified the CDR3 region of rearranged TCR beta genes. The Illumina HiSeq System was used to sequence the amplified TCR beta libraries as 87-base-pair reads. Regarding the original processing steps: Across the 500 to 700 repertoires, a later analysis counted 80 million or so unique TCR beta chains, approximately 10 million of which were shared by at least two donors. A nearest-neighbor algorithm error-corrected the raw reads and collapsed the reads into unique sequences, merging closely related sequences to remove PCR and sequencing errors. To assign V, D and J gene segments, CDR3 sequences were aligned to IMGT reference sequences. For a sequence to be retained, a match of at least six nucleotides was required to both a V gene segment and a J gene segment. Rearrangements were called productive when the CDR3 lacked stop codons and stayed in frame with V and J; all others were non-productive. CDR3 was defined according to IMGT convention as the region running from the second conserved V-encoded cysteine to the conserved J-encoded phenylalanine. In an earlier analysis of approximately 590 of the donors, sequences lacking an unambiguous match to a single V gene segment were excluded. In an earlier analysis of 587 of the donors, V segments were called functional above 56.7% productive rearrangements and were called segregating when the between-donor standard deviation exceeded 5%. To diagnose cytomegalovirus status from the catalog of TCR beta chain sequences, a statistical classification framework was built. In a later analysis, TCR nucleotide sequences were compared against IMGT/GENE-DB human TR gene sequences so that V and J genes could be assigned. A later analysis assigned CDR3 sequences and most-parsimonious VDJ recombination scenarios with the TCRdist pipeline. A later analysis defined each TCR beta chain by its CDR3 amino acid sequence plus V-gene family, and excluded reads lacking a unique V-gene family. As a way to deal with suspected cross-contamination and a sequencing artifact, a later analysis dropped hundreds of nucleotide sequences that were highly shared and had low generation probability. A later analysis calculated a clonal expansion index for each public chain from normalized within-repertoire ranks of inferred template counts. In a later analysis, generation probabilities were computed using a VDJ recombination model fitted to out-of-frame rearrangements, and the results were checked against IGoR. Hypergeometric tests were used in a later analysis to score TCR-TCR, TCR-HLA and TCR-CMV co-occurrence, with a repertoire-size bias correction applied to the TCR pairs. To estimate false discovery rates, a later analysis permuted the HLA or CMV assignments 20 times. In a later analysis, co-occurring TCRs were grouped using DBSCAN, and TCRdist sequence similarity was added for clustering within HLA-allele-positive subsets. Repertoires with fewer than 30,000 or more than 120,000 public chains were left out of co-occurrence clustering, as were about five repertoires with anomalous nucleotide sharing. The table was pulled from immuneACCESS by TCRdb, which kept in-frame rearrangements only. Such tables lose some clones; where checked, under half of the loss comes from unresolved V genes, and the rest has no known cause. Clonal size and the V and J genes are those of that table, whereas D and trimming came from the DNA. The data table for this sample lists 150,000 to 200,000 clones. 0.7% to 0.8% of the sample lies in the top ten.

The CDR3, from cysteine to phenylalanine, totals 15 residues. Here the CDR3 DNA is all that survives: 45 bases in frame from base 1. The junction carries 12 bases between V and J, which are trimmed by 1 base and 5 bases respectively. The germline V gene specifies SGHDT as CDR1 and YYEEEE as CDR2. What the research found in general, with its limitations: The authors suggested that the approach could potentially be extended to other disease states and immunological phenotypes. In an earlier analysis of some 540 of the donors, most TCR beta V segments appeared in productive rearrangements about 87% or about 30% of the time, broadly matching IMGT annotations. Correlated functional status among segregating V segments might reflect linkage disequilibrium, but an unknown experimental factor could not be ruled out. The 87-base-pair reads could not distinguish some IMGT-functional V segments, including TRBV6-2 and TRBV6-3, so those segments were excluded. The earlier analysis of nearly 600 of the donors excluded approximately 17 rarely observed V segments, including chromosome 9 orphons, because counts were too low. In this cohort, only TCR beta chains were sequenced, and detectable features were limited by the absence of alpha or paired-chain data. Strong co-occurrence of HLA alleles, especially DR and DQ, made assigning TCR associations to individual alleles difficult. Because some donors lacked HLA typing at each locus, the association tests relied only on the typed subset. In a later analysis, the rate of TCR association differed among HLA loci, with DRB1 alleles having the most associated TCRs and HLA-C alleles having the fewest. According to a later analysis, most CMV-associated TCR beta chains appeared to be HLA-restricted, and the HLA associations seemed to be driven largely by CMV exposure. In a later analysis, HLA-associated TCR beta chains showed more clonal expansion and lower generation probabilities than non-associated chains that were equally common. A later analysis associated about 17,000 TCR beta sequences with specific HLA alleles at a false discovery rate of 0.05. In the study, approximately 160 TCR beta chains were listed as associated with cytomegalovirus. A later genetic analysis reported fewer N-insertions in productive TCRs among donors in an Asian-associated ancestry cluster than the roughly 700-donor mean. A few of the identified cytomegalovirus-associated TCR beta chains were confirmed in vitro to be specific for cytomegalovirus antigens. The only immune exposure information available for the cohort was CMV serostatus. A cluster of highly shared sequence variants was judged likely to be a technical artifact of the sequencing pipeline. The presence/absence analyses assumed that sequencing depth was roughly uniform across donors, and that assumption may not be true. While some public TCRs were present in many individuals, most TCR sequences turned up only very rarely across donors. A further reported finding was that TCR beta sequences accurately predicted the HLA-A and HLA-B alleles for most subjects in the first cohort. The classifier was reported to diagnose cytomegalovirus status with high specificity and sensitivity in both the original and validation cohorts. Several of the top co-occurrence clusters appeared to be linked to parvovirus B19, influenza, CMV and Epstein-Barr virus, according to a later analysis. V-gene and J-gene trimming of TCR beta chains was associated with a missense DCLRE1C variant in a later genetic analysis, and the association was replicated in an independent cohort.

Specimen: PBMCs. The chain employs TRBV5-6 and TRBJ2-2; the D gene is not confidently resolved. The TCR originated in a woman aged 18-29 years in good health and CMV-seropositive. The DNA sequence follows: TGTGCCAGCAGCTTGTTTACCTACGAAACCGGGGAGCTGTTTTTT. Its translation reads: CASSLFTYETGELFF.